The rows below give T cell receptor beta chains drawn from one sample of a study of STAT3 mutations in large granular lymphocyte leukemia. The data were produced by immunoSEQ multiplex PCR, yet TCRdb's version contains in-frame clones alone and is incomplete. This table holds about 42,000 clones, roughly 81% found once. Sequencing was performed on PBMCs. Receptors originate from a human donor with T large granular lymphocyte leukemia. Some clones in this sample may be carry-over from other donors' samples. Both conserved end residues are part of each CDR3.

v_call	j_call	cdr3_aa
TRBV10-3	TRBJ2-3	CAISEGIGTDTQYF
TRBV28	TRBJ1-1	CASSGGQGSEAFF
TRBV18	TRBJ2-3	CASSRQNLDTQYF
TRBV28	TRBJ1-5	CASSPRGNQPQHF
TRBV5-1	TRBJ2-5	CASSFTIQETQYF
TRBV7-9	TRBJ1-2	CASSHRETSKDGYTF
TRBV5-1	TRBJ1-2	CASSFNVWTGGGYGYTF
TRBV6-1	TRBJ1-5	CASSVRTFNQPQHF
TRBV6-4	TRBJ2-2	CASSGGSDTGELFF
TRBV7-2	TRBJ2-2	CASSNKGGSNTGELFF
TRBV6-1	TRBJ2-2	CASSALALNTGELFF
TRBV10-2	TRBJ2-7	CASSSFGQGFGQYF
TRBV11-2	TRBJ2-5	CASSFASGVQETQYF
TRBV20-1	TRBJ1-2	CSARDFGGYTF
TRBV7-9	TRBJ2-5	CASSSYRGPAGTQYF
TRBV4-1	TRBJ2-3	CASSPRTGADTQYF
TRBV19	TRBJ1-5	CASRPTGPNQPQHF
TRBV5-6	TRBJ1-6	CASSLGRDLRDRGSPLHF
TRBV7-9	TRBJ1-6	CASSSTLRIRQGNSPLHF
TRBV28	TRBJ1-4	CATTSETASNEKLFF
TRBV5-5	TRBJ1-1	CASRIGAIPRRTEAFF
TRBV5-5	TRBJ2-5	CASSWAETQYF